This T cell receptor (beta chain) was recorded in a study of human T cells and chemical hapten exposure. The wider study: The study sensitized with 2% DPC on a roughly 2 cm by roughly 2 cm patch of upper inner arm skin. Study results and caveats: After DPC sensitization, TCRs above 1 in 1000 frequency showed no change.

Documented time point: patch test 1, 2 weeks after DPC sensitization. Treatment denoted: therapeutic diphenylcyclopropenone sensitization with weekly scalp DPC. Unfractionated whole blood was the source of the extracted total RNA. Trimming stripped 6 bases from V and 5 bases from J, with 14 bases between. The germline V gene has CDR1 KGHSH and CDR2 LQKENI. The CDR3 extends over 14 amino acids. About this clonotype: Its matching antigen is unknown.

Source study methods: TCR counts had a median of about 99,000 per sample and spanned 23,224 to 690,600. TCRdb used MiXCR to reprocess the RACE reads, holding one entry per CDR3 protein. These V and J calls originate from TCRdb's pipeline instead of the authors' own analysis. The sample has about 14,000 distinct CDR3 sequences, about 15% seen once; the top ten hold roughly 7.2%. This receptor was obtained from a woman under 40 with alopecia areata. Some clones in this sample may be carry-over from other donors' samples. The sample was whole blood, taken in connection with sensitization to the hapten diphenylcyclopropenone (DPC). This sequence joins TRBV18 and TRBJ2-1, with D perhaps matching TRBD2 (5 bases). The chain's CDR3 is CASSRAIGHNEQFF. In nucleotides, the CDR3 is TGTGCCAGCTCGAGGGCAATAGGTCACAATGAGCAGTTCTTC.